This record looks at one TCR beta chain sequence and its context. What it recognizes is unknown. This CDR3 has 16 residues. V shed 3 bases and J shed 1 base, with 16 bases lying between them. The germline CDR1 and CDR2 sequences are SGDLS and YYNGEE. The sample originates from a study of T cell responses to AZD1222 COVID-19 vaccine. At the level of the study: Pooled samples include second doses given at about 4 or 12 weeks.

Points from the study as a whole: Spike-specific TCR breadth and depth went up after people got two AZD1222 doses. Clonal diversity may have been underestimated, and the donors were mostly white British, with more females than males. Epitopes outside B.1.351 and B.1.1.7 mutated regions reportedly drew nearly half of spike TCRs.

The table came from immunoSEQ multiplex PCR; TCRdb's copy has only in-frame clones and leaves some out. The data hold some 150,000 clones, with around 88% observed a single time. This chain uses TRBV9 with TRBJ1-1; D is unclear. This TCR derives from an adult in good health. The sample in question was peripheral blood, obtained on day 0 of AZD1222 vaccination. The CDR3 nucleotides are TGTGCCAGCAGCGGGCAGGACCAACAGCAGAACACTGAAGCTTTCTTT. Its protein product is CASSGQDQQQNTEAFF.